This section outlines one TCR beta chain sequence together with its context. Its antigen remains unidentified. The study sorted every CD8+ T cell subset in triplicate at hundreds of thousands of cells each. This specimen comes from a study of CXCR3-negative and CXCR3-positive naive CD8 T cells. The TRB cDNA libraries were prepared by 5' RACE with UMI labels. TCRdb derives one entry per CDR3 protein from the 5' RACE reads, leaving out DNA. The table lists under 85,000 distinct CDR3 sequences. Study-wide findings and caveats: Naive cells that were CXCR3-negative or CXCR3-positive used TRBV-TRBJ genes alike, while memory cells diverged.

This TCR derives from a human donor in good health. Some clones in this sample may be carry-over from other donors' samples. Sequencing used naive CXCR3- CD8+ T cells from blood. This sample's subset: CD45RO-CCR7+CD27+CD95- naive CD8+ T cells lacking CXCR3 (TNR3-).

The CDR3 region is CASSTPDRGSDTQYF. This chain joins TRBV28 and TRBJ2-3; TCRdb returns TRBD1, unconfirmable since there is no DNA. The CDR3 consists of 15 residues. The germline V gene has CDR1 MDHEN and CDR2 SYDVKM. Supplemented by reference TRBV28 and TRBJ2-3, the full variable domain reads DVKVTQSSRYLVKRTGEKVFLECVQDMDHENMFWYRQDPGLGLRLIYFSYDVKMKEKGDIPEGYSVSREKKERFSLILESASTNQTSMYLCASSTPDRGSDTQYFGPGTRLTVL.